These T cell receptor beta chains were read from a single sample in a study of blood T cell repertoires in COVID-19. TCRdb's table, derived via immunoSEQ multiplex PCR, lists solely in-frame clones and lacks some. This table has roughly 250,000 clones, about 91% appearing once. Sequencing used PBMCs or T cells enriched from blood (not recorded which). Every receptor here comes from a human donor in a cohort exposed to, infected with or recovered from COVID-19 (not recorded which). The donor label of this sample is uncertain. CDR3s include the opening cysteine and the closing phenylalanine or tryptophan. The D gene is left open where the match is weak. Part of the rows lack a size; the others show once, few, many or a class for expanded clones.

>NA|NA|TRBJ1-1|TRBV2
CASTRGREEAFF
TGTGCCAGCACCCGAGGGCGGGAGGAAGCTTTCTTT
>NA|NA|TRBJ2-7|TRBV6-5
CASSSSLAGAYEQYF
TGTGCCAGCAGTTCCTCCCTGGCAGGGGCCTACGAGCAGTACTTC
>NA|NA|TRBJ1-5|TRBV10-2
CASSWSSGDGQPQHF
TGCGCCAGCAGTTGGTCCTCGGGAGATGGTCAGCCCCAGCATTTT
>NA|NA|TRBJ1-2|TRBV9
CASSPLGQNVGYTF
TGTGCCAGCAGCCCCCTCGGACAGAATGTAGGCTACACCTTC
>NA|NA|TRBJ1-1|TRBV25-1
CASSERVAGHAFF
TGTGCCAGCAGTGAACGAGTGGCAGGGCACGCTTTCTTT
>NA|TRBD2|TRBJ2-5|TRBV6-5
CASSYVGGQETQYF
TGTGCCAGCAGTTACGTCGGGGGGCAAGAGACCCAGTACTTC
>NA|NA|TRBJ1-2|TRBV5-1
CASSLSSENYGYTF
TGCGCCAGCAGCTTGTCCTCAGAAAACTATGGCTACACCTTC
>NA|TRBD2|TRBJ2-7|TRBV5-6
CASSSRTSGGSALTYEQYF
TGTGCCAGCAGCTCCAGGACTAGCGGGGGGTCCGCCCTAACTTACGAGCAGTACTTC
>once|TRBD1|TRBJ1-2|TRBV9
CASSVGDRVSYGYTF
TGTGCCAGCAGCGTAGGGGACAGGGTTTCCTATGGCTACACCTTC
>once|NA|TRBJ1-1|TRBV7-8
CASSPRVLFGAFF
TGTGCCAGCAGCCCCCGGGTCCTTTTCGGAGCTTTCTTT
>NA|TRBD2|TRBJ2-3|TRBV9
CASSVGTSFTDTQYF
TGTGCCAGCAGCGTCGGGACTAGCTTTACAGATACGCAGTATTTT
>NA|NA|TRBJ1-2|TRBV6-5
CASSYSSAYGYTF
TGTGCCAGCAGTTACTCGAGTGCGTATGGCTACACCTTC
>NA|TRBD1|TRBJ2-7|TRBV7-9
CASSLGTGVYEQYF
TGTGCCAGCAGCTTAGGGACAGGGGTCTACGAGCAGTACTTC
>once|TRBD2|TRBJ2-3|TRBV5-1
CASSLQNGGGGDTQYF
TGCGCCAGCAGCTTGCAGAATGGCGGGGGGGGCGATACGCAGTATTTT
>few|TRBD1|TRBJ1-4|TRBV30
CAWSVGTAPSEKLFF
TGTGCCTGGAGTGTTGGGACAGCCCCAAGTGAAAAACTGTTTTTT
>NA|TRBD1|TRBJ1-3|TRBV7-6
CASSLGPGQGENTIYF
TGTGCCAGCAGCTTGGGCCCTGGACAGGGGGAAAACACCATATATTTT
>NA|NA|TRBJ2-3|TRBV6-2/TRBV6-3
CASSSPLATADTQYF
TGTGCCAGCAGTTCCCCGCTAGCGACGGCAGATACGCAGTATTTT
>NA|NA|TRBJ1-5|TRBV19
CASSTNLQGSQPQHF
TGTGCCAGTAGTACAAACCTACAGGGAAGTCAGCCCCAGCATTTT
>NA|TRBD1|TRBJ1-4|TRBV29-1
CSVKGVGTGAREKLFF
TGCAGCGTGAAAGGAGTTGGAACAGGGGCGAGGGAAAAACTGTTTTTT
>NA|NA|TRBJ1-1|TRBV11-2
CASSVVSLEAFF
TGTGCCAGCAGCGTGGTTAGTTTGGAGGCTTTCTTT
>NA|NA|TRBJ2-3|TRBV5-1
CASSLAQITDTQYF
TGCGCCAGCAGCTTGGCTCAGATCACAGATACGCAGTATTTT
>NA|TRBD1|TRBJ1-2|TRBV11-2
CASSLYDRGRANYGYTF
TGTGCCAGCAGCCTATACGACAGGGGACGAGCTAACTATGGCTACACCTTC
>NA|NA|TRBJ2-2|TRBV2
CALRRQRETGELFF
TGTGCACTCCGTCGACAGCGTGAGACCGGGGAGCTGTTTTTT
>NA|TRBD1|TRBJ2-2|TRBV5-1
CASSLTPGQGTGELFF
TGCGCCAGCAGCTTGACGCCGGGACAGGGCACCGGGGAGCTGTTTTTT
>NA|NA|TRBJ2-3|TRBV7-8
CASSSQGSADTQYF
TGTGCCAGCAGCTCCCAGGGGAGCGCAGATACGCAGTATTTT
>NA|NA|TRBJ1-2|TRBV3-1/TRBV3-2
CASSQDFTGYGYTF
TGTGCCAGCAGCCAAGATTTCACGGGCTATGGCTACACCTTC
>NA|NA|TRBJ1-2|TRBV5-1
CASSFSGAGNGYTF
TGCGCCAGCAGCTTTTCAGGGGCAGGGAATGGCTACACCTTC
>NA|TRBD1|TRBJ1-4|TRBV6-5
CASATTGEEKLFF
TGTGCCAGTGCGACGACAGGGGAGGAAAAACTGTTTTTT